A single sample is the source of the 32 T cell receptor beta chains below, sequenced in a study of OX40 agonist ivuxolimab in advanced cancers. The method was immunoSEQ multiplex PCR; TCRdb's version includes in-frame clones alone and lacks a portion of them. Here the sample spans some 99,000 clones, roughly 87% being singletons. The source was CD4+ or CD8+ T cells sorted from blood, collected in a trial of the OX40 agonist ivuxolimab. The receptors derive from an adult with an advanced solid tumor such as melanoma, head and neck, liver or kidney cancer.

The chain uses TRBV5-1 and TRBJ2-1; 7 bases agree with TRBD1. With 4 bases clipped from V and 4 bases from J, the junction kept 11 bases outside the gene matches. CDR1 SGHRS and CDR2 YFSETQ come from the germline V gene. The CDR3 is made up of 16 amino acids. CDR3 sequence reads: CASSPAGQETYNEQFF. The CDR3 nucleotides are TGCGCCAGCAGCCCAGCCGGACAGGAGACTTACAATGAGCAGTTCTTC.

This chain joins TRBV6-1 and TRBJ2-3; D unclear. The V gene's germline CDR1 is MNHNS and CDR2 SASEGT. The V and J ends lost 2 bases and 4 bases respectively, with 10 bases between them. The CDR3 is 14 residues long. The CDR3 spells CASSEPGSADTQYF. CDR3 DNA sequence: TGTGCCAGCAGTGAACCTGGGTCGGCAGATACGCAGTATTTT.

This chain links TRBV4-2 with TRBJ1-2; 12 nucleotides agree with TRBD1. This CDR3 has 16 amino acids. Trimming removed 1 base from V and 8 bases from J; junction bases left unmatched: 8. The germline CDR1 and CDR2 sequences are LGHNA and YNFKEQ. The CDR3 loop reads CASSQASGQGAEGYTF. CDR3 DNA sequence: TGTGCCAGCAGCCAAGCGTCGGGACAGGGGGCAGAGGGCTACACCTTC.

The chain combines TRBV7-3 with TRBJ2-4; the match to TRBD1 covers 8 bases. CDR3 length: 15 amino acids. Germline V gene data show CDR1 as SGHTA and CDR2 as FQGTGA. After removal of 5 bases from V and 8 bases from J, the junction contained 11 bases not matched to a gene. The CDR3 DNA follows: TGTGCCAGCAGCCCGACTCAGGGGGCGCCGGACATTCAGTACTTC. Residues: CASSPTQGAPDIQYF.

The rearrangement links TRBV7-2 to TRBJ2-3; TRBD2 agrees at 10 bases. The CDR3 is made up of 14 amino acids. CDR1 and CDR2 (germline): SGHTA, FQGNSA. V was clipped by 5 bases and J by 6 bases; unmatched bases: 5. The CDR3 sequence is CASSQSGGADTQYF. The CDR3 DNA follows: TGTGCCAGCAGCCAGAGCGGGGGGGCGGATACGCAGTATTTT.

This clone was counted only a few times. CDR3 region: CASSRFGYTF. DNA for the CDR3: TGCGCCAGCAGTCGATTTGGCTACACCTTC. The rearrangement links TRBV23-1 to TRBJ1-2; the D is unclear. TRBV23-1 is placed among ORFs of uncertain function. This CDR3 spans 10 amino acids. With 4 bases removed from V and 7 bases from J, the gap between germline ends came to 4 bases.

The V call is TRBV5-1, the J call TRBJ2-2; D uncertain. The CDR3 is 16 residues long. Trimming cost V 0 bases and J 2 bases, with 11 bases left between them. Germline loops: CDR1 SGHRS, CDR2 YFSETQ. The chain's CDR3 is CASSLGWGFNTGELFF. CDR3 in DNA: TGCGCCAGCAGCTTGGGCTGGGGTTTCAACACCGGGGAGCTGTTTTTT.

This rearrangement joins TRBV19 to TRBJ1-5; D is perhaps TRBD1 (5 bases). The V gene's germline CDR1 is LNHDA and CDR2 SQIVND (reference sequence). Trimming cost V 4 bases and J 0 bases, with 13 bases left between them. The CDR3 contains 16 residues. The DNA of the CDR3 is TGTGCCAGTAGTAACCAAGACAGACTTAGCAATCAGCCCCAGCATTTT. Encoded protein: CASSNQDRLSNQPQHF.

About this clone itself: The conserved final phenylalanine or tryptophan is absent from the CDR3, which likely points to a read error. The chain uses TRBV5-1 and TRBJ1-5; D remains ambiguous. This CDR3 spans 14 amino acids. The V end lost 4 bases, the J end lost 9 bases, and 17 bases lay between the germline ends. Germline V gives CDR1 SGHRS, CDR2 YFSETQ. CDR3 region: CASSLDVLSAPQHL. DNA for the CDR3: TGCGCCAGCAGCCTTGACGTTCTCAGTGCGCCCCAGCATCTT.

The rearrangement joins TRBV11-2 to TRBJ2-4; TRBD1 aligns across 9 bases. The V gene end was trimmed by 9 bases and the J gene end by 9 bases; junction bases not matched to a gene: 6. Germline V gives CDR1 SGHAT, CDR2 FQNNGV. The CDR3 is 12 amino acids. The CDR3 loop reads CASGQGFGIQYF. In nucleotides, the CDR3 is TGTGCCAGTGGACAGGGGTTTGGCATTCAGTACTTC.

The rearrangement uses TRBV7-9 and TRBJ1-5; 9 bases agree with TRBD1. The CDR3 is 14 amino acids. The trim removed 5 bases at V and 8 bases at J, leaving 7 bases unmatched. In germline, CDR1 is SEHNR, CDR2 FQNEAQ (reference sequence). In DNA form, the CDR3 reads TGTGCCAGCAGCCCTAGCGACAGGGGGAAGCCCCAGCATTTT. Its protein is CASSPSDRGKPQHF.

The J gene is TRBJ2-4, the V gene TRBV5-4; 8 bases line up with TRBD2. The CDR3 covers 16 residues. Unmatched junction bases numbered 14, after V lost 4 bases and J lost 8 bases. Germline CDR1 is SGHNT and CDR2 is YYREEE (reference sequence). CDR3 coding DNA: TGTGCCAGCAGCGGCGGGACTAGTGGGGGGCGGGACATTCAGTACTTC. Translating gives CASSGGTSGGRDIQYF. The variable domain in full, with the rest retrieved from reference TRBV5-4 and TRBJ2-4, is ETGVTQSPTHLIKTRGQQVTLRCSSQSGHNTVSWYQQALGQGPQFIFQYYREEENGRGNFPPRFSGLQFPNYSSELNVNALELDDSALYLCASSGGTSGGRDIQYFGAGTRLSVL.

This rearrangement joins TRBV9 to TRBJ2-5, with a possible D match to TRBD2 (6 bases). Trimming took off 4 bases at V and 2 bases at J, with 12 bases between the two ends. The CDR3 runs 14 residues. Germline CDR1 reads SGDLS; CDR2 reads YYNGEE. Written as DNA, the CDR3 is TGTGCCAGCAGCCCAATCGGAGGGCAAGAGACCCAGTACTTC. Residues: CASSPIGGQETQYF.

As DNA, the CDR3 is TGTGCCAGGGTGGACGAGCAGTACTTC. Protein product: CARVDEQYF. This chain links TRBV10-3 with TRBJ2-7; no firm D call. V was clipped by 10 bases and J by 5 bases, with 6 bases between them. The CDR3 spans 9 residues. The germline V gene encodes CDR1 ENHRY and CDR2 SYGVKD.

For the CDR3, the DNA is TGTGCCAGCAGTTCCCGACCGGGGGCCGGCGGGGAGCTGTTTTTT. Its protein is CASSSRPGAGGELFF. The chain links TRBV28 to TRBJ2-2; the D call may be TRBD1 or TRBD2 (6 bases each). The CDR3 runs to 15 residues. V lost 4 bases, J lost 7 bases, and 16 bases lay in between. CDR1 and CDR2 from the germline V gene are MDHEN and SYDVKM.

This clone was detected a few times. The chain uses TRBV6-1 and TRBJ1-3; D is undetermined. Germline lookup yields CDR1 MNHNS and CDR2 SASEGT. V was pared by 8 bases and J by 2 bases, with 4 bases between. This CDR3 has 11 residues. The CDR3 DNA sequence: TGTGCCAGCGGTCCTGGAAACACCATATATTTT. Its translation is CASGPGNTIYF.

CDR3 in DNA: TGTGCCAGCAGCGCCGACGGCAGATCCTACAATGAGCAGTTCTTC. Translating it yields CASSADGRSYNEQFF. The chain uses TRBV9 and TRBJ2-1; D ambiguous. The CDR3 extends over 15 amino acids. CDR1 SGDLS and CDR2 YYNGEE come from the germline V gene. V was clipped by 3 bases and J by 1 base, with 11 bases between them.

The rearrangement joins TRBV25-1 to TRBJ2-3; D not certain. The V gene's germline CDR1 is MGHDK and CDR2 SYGVNS. The CDR3 loop spans 15 amino acids. Trimming removed 3 bases at V and 6 bases at J, with 16 bases between. The CDR3 DNA follows: TGTGCCAGCAGTGACATCACTCGACTTGCTGATACGCAGTATTTT. Protein sequence: CASSDITRLADTQYF.

The chain joins TRBV7-2 to TRBJ2-1, with D possibly being TRBD2 (6 bases). This CDR3 is built from 13 residues. Germline CDR1 is SGHTA and CDR2 is FQGNSA. The V gene lost 0 bases and the J gene lost 9 bases, with 9 bases spanning the gap. CDR3 sequence: CASSLARGSEQFF. DNA for the CDR3: TGTGCCAGCAGCTTAGCGCGGGGCAGTGAGCAGTTCTTC.

V usage is TRBV18 and J usage is TRBJ2-2; 7 bases align to TRBD2. The length of the CDR3 is 15 residues. J gave up 0 bases and V 3 bases, and 1 base lay outside the gene matches. Germline V gene lookup returns CDR1 KGHSH and CDR2 LQKENI. DNA for the CDR3: TGTGCCAGCTCACCTCTAGCGGCGAACACCGGGGAGCTGTTTTTT. This encodes CASSPLAANTGELFF.

This clone was recorded a few times. In nucleotides, the CDR3 is TGTGCCAGCAGCTTCGGGGGGCTAGGCGATTCACCCCTCCACTTT. Its translation: CASSFGGLGDSPLHF. V and J are TRBV7-9 and TRBJ1-6; weak D call: TRBD1 (6 bases). V lost 3 bases, J lost 8 bases, and 14 bases lay in between. Germline V lookup: CDR1 SEHNR, CDR2 FQNEAQ (reference sequence). The CDR3 length is 15 residues.

The J gene is TRBJ1-4, the V gene TRBV28; 9 positions match TRBD1. After removal of 1 base from V and 15 bases from J, the junction contained 12 bases not matched to a gene. The CDR3 totals 15 residues. Looked up from germline, CDR1 is MDHEN and CDR2 is SYDVKM. Here the CDR3 reads CASSLSLGTGNMMFF. CDR3 DNA: TGTGCCAGCAGTTTATCCCTCGGGACAGGGAACATGATGTTTTTT. The whole variable domain, filled in from reference TRBV28 and TRBJ1-4, reads DVKVTQSSRYLVKRTGEKVFLECVQDMDHENMFWYRQDPGLGLRLIYFSYDVKMKEKGDIPEGYSVSREKKERFSLILESASTNQTSMYLCASSLSLGTGNMMFFGSGTQLSVL.

The chain has TRBV20-1 and TRBJ1-4; D ambiguous. Germline V lookup: CDR1 DFQATT, CDR2 SNEGSKA (reference sequence). The CDR3 has 11 residues. Deletions cut 6 bases from V and 8 bases from J, with 10 bases between. CDR3 coding DNA: TGCAGTGCCGGGCTGAACGAAAAACTGTTTTTT. Its translation: CSAGLNEKLFF.

Concerning this clone itself: The sample has other DNA sequences that encode this CDR3 too. The V call is TRBV28, the J call TRBJ2-7, with a weak D call TRBD1 (6 bases). CDR3 size: 13 residues. Trimming stripped 8 bases from V and 1 base from J, with 12 bases between. Germline-derived CDR1 and CDR2 are MDHEN and SYDVKM. This chain's CDR3 is CASVERGSYEQYF. In DNA, the CDR3 is TGTGCCAGCGTAGAAAGGGGGTCCTACGAGCAGTACTTC.

To note about this clone: Distinct nucleotide sequences in the sample also encode this CDR3. The rearrangement uses TRBV6-6 and TRBJ1-2; a possible D gene is TRBD1 (5 bases). The CDR3 length is 16 residues. Trimming removed 10 bases from V and 5 bases from J, with 26 bases in between. Germline-derived CDR1 and CDR2 are MNHNY and SVGAGI (reference sequence). The CDR3 DNA reads as TGTGCCACCTACCCCGGCTCCCAGGGACTGACTTATGGCTACACCTTC. This sequence encodes CATYPGSQGLTYGYTF.

CDR3 loop: CASSLDRNNSPLHF. For the CDR3, the DNA is TGTGCCAGCAGCCTGGACAGGAATAATTCACCCCTCCACTTT. The chain uses TRBV6-5 and TRBJ1-6; TRBD1 agrees at 7 bases. This CDR3 comprises 14 residues. Trimming removed 6 bases from V and 5 bases from J; junction bases left unmatched: 4. Germline CDR1 reads MNHEY; CDR2 reads SVGAGI.

On this clone: The final CDR3 position lacks the conserved phenylalanine or tryptophan, pointing to a likely read error. The chain has TRBV6-9 and TRBJ1-6; the D gene is possibly TRBD1 (5 bases). V shed 6 bases and J shed 7 bases, with 10 bases lying between them. Germline V gives CDR1 MNHGY, CDR2 SVAAGI. The CDR3 sequence is 13 residues long. The CDR3 DNA reads TGTGCCAGCAGGGGACCTCGAAATTCACCCCTCCACCTT. As protein: CASRGPRNSPLHL.

This rearrangement joins TRBV14 to TRBJ1-2; D gene uncertain. From germline, CDR1 is SGHDN and CDR2 FVKESK. V was shortened by 0 bases and J by 7 bases, with 21 bases between the two germline ends. CDR3 length: 17 residues. The CDR3 loop is CASSQEDPALSSRGYTF. The CDR3 DNA is TGTGCCAGCAGCCAAGAAGATCCAGCGCTATCCTCCCGTGGCTACACCTTC.

The chain carries TRBV5-1 and TRBJ1-3, with D perhaps TRBD1 (5 bases). The germline V and J ends were trimmed by 4 bases and 3 bases, with 11 bases remaining between them. There are 14 residues in the CDR3. Germline V gene sequence: CDR1 SGHRS, CDR2 YFSETQ. The CDR3 DNA follows: TGCGCCAGCAGCCGTGGGGGGTATGGAAACACCATATATTTT. It codes for CASSRGGYGNTIYF.

This chain joins TRBV5-4 and TRBJ2-2, with 8 bases identical to TRBD2. The CDR3 extends over 14 amino acids. The junction had 4 bases not matched to a gene; V was cut back by 4 bases and J by 5 bases. Germline V gives CDR1 SGHNT, CDR2 YYREEE (reference sequence). The CDR3 spells CASSRGGPTGELFF. The CDR3 DNA reads TGTGCCAGCAGCCGGGGGGGACCAACCGGGGAGCTGTTTTTT.

The J gene is TRBJ2-2, the V gene TRBV7-2; D gene uncertain. This CDR3 comprises 16 residues. CDR1 and CDR2 from the germline V gene are SGHTA and FQGNSA. V was clipped by 5 bases and J by 2 bases, with 15 bases between them. Here the CDR3 reads CASSPQAAFNTGELFF. The CDR3 DNA is TGTGCCAGCAGCCCCCAGGCAGCCTTTAACACCGGGGAGCTGTTTTTT.

This chain connects TRBV5-4 to TRBJ1-2; 8 bases map to TRBD1. Germline CDR1 reads SGHNT; CDR2 reads YYREEE (reference sequence). The CDR3 consists of 13 residues. J was trimmed by 10 bases and V by 3 bases; bases with no gene match: 8. CDR3 region: CASSYGQGETYTF. DNA of the CDR3: TGTGCCAGCAGCTACGGACAGGGTGAGACCTACACCTTC.